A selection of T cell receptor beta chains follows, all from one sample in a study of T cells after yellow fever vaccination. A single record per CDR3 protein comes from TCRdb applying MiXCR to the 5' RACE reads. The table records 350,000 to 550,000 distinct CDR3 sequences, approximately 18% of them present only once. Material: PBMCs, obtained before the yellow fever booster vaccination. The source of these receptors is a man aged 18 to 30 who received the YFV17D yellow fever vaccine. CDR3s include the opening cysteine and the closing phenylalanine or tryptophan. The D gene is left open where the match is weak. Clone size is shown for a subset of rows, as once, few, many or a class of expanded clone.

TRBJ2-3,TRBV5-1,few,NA,TGCGCCAGCAGCTTGGGCCAGGCTGGGGATACGCAGTATTTT,CASSLGQAGDTQYF
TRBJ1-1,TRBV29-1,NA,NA,TGCAGCGTTGAGCGACCAGGGACTGAAGCTTTCTTT,CSVERPGTEAFF
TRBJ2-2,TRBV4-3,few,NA,TGCGCCAGCAGCCAAGACACATGGACCGGGGAGCTGTTTTTT,CASSQDTWTGELFF
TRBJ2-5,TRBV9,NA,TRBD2,TGTGCCAGCAGCGAGGGGCTAGCGGGGGGCGAAGAGACCCAGTACTTC,CASSEGLAGGEETQYF
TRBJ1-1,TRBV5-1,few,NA,TGCGCCAGCAGCTTGGCCGCACAGCAAGGGAGAGCTTTCTTT,CASSLAAQQGRAFF
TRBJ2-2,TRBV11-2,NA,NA,TGTGCCAGCAGCTCCTATGGGTCCCGAGGGGGGACATGGAAGAGGGAGCTGTTTTTT,CASSSYGSRGGTWKRELFF
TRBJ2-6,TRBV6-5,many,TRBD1,TGTGCCAGCAGTACAGGGGACTCTGGGGCCAACGTCCTGACTTTC,CASSTGDSGANVLTF
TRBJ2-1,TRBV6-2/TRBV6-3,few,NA,TGTGCCAGCAGTCACCAGGGACGGATCCATGAGCAGTTCTTC,CASSHQGRIHEQFF
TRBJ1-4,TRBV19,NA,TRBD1,TGTGCCAGTGACGCGGGCAGGGGGCACGAAAAACTGTTTTTT,CASDAGRGHEKLFF
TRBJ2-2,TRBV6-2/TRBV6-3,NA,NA,TGTGCCAGCAGCACCGTGACAGTGAAGACCGGGGTGCTGTTTTTT,CASSTVTVKTGVLFF
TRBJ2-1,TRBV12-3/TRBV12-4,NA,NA,TGTGCCAGCAGATTTACTCCTACAGATGAGCAGTTCTTC,CASRFTPTDEQFF
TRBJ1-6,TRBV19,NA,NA,TGTGCCAGTAGTACGGACCGACCCCGACTCAATTCACCCCTCCACTTT,CASSTDRPRLNSPLHF
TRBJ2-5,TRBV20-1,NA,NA,TGCAGTGCTAGAGCCGCCAGCGTCCAAGGGACCCAGTACTTC,CSARAASVQGTQYF
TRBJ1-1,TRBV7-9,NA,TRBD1,TGTGCCAGCAGCCACCGACAGGGGCCCTTGAAAACTGAAGCTTTCTTT,CASSHRQGPLKTEAFF
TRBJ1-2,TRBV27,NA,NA,TGTGCCAGCAGTTGGGAGGGGAACTATGGCTACACCTTC,CASSWEGNYGYTF
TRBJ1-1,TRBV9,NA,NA,TGTGCCAGCAGCGTAGTTCAGGGCCTAGGGGTTGAAGCTTTCTTT,CASSVVQGLGVEAFF
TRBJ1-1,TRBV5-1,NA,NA,TGCGCCAGCAGTTCCGCCAGCACGGCTGAAGCTTTCTTT,CASSSASTAEAFF
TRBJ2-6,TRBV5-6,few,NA,TGTGCCAGCAGCTTGGAAGCCAACGTCCTGACTTTC,CASSLEANVLTF
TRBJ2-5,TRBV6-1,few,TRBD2,TGTGCCAGCAGCGGCGGTCAGCGGGGAACCCAGTACTTC,CASSGGQRGTQYF
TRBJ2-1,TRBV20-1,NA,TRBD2,TGCAGTGCCGGGCGGGGGGTGTACAATGAGCAGTTCTTC,CSAGRGVYNEQFF
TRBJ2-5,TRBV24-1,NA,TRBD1,TGTGCCACCAGTGAGCCAAGAGGGACAGGGGCGCAGGAGACCCAGTACTTC,CATSEPRGTGAQETQYF
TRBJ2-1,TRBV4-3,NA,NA,TGCGCCAGCAGCCAAGATCGGGGGAAGAATGAGCAGTTCTTC,CASSQDRGKNEQFF
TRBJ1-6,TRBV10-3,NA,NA,TGTGCCATCAGTGGGGGCTATAATTCACCCCTCCACTTT,CAISGGYNSPLHF
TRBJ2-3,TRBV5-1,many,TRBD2,TGCGCCAGCAGCCCGACTAGCGGGGGGAGCACAGATACGCAGTATTTT,CASSPTSGGSTDTQYF
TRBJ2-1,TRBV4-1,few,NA,TGCGCCAGCAGCCAAATTACCGGCCCTACGGGTCCTGAGCAGTTCTTC,CASSQITGPTGPEQFF